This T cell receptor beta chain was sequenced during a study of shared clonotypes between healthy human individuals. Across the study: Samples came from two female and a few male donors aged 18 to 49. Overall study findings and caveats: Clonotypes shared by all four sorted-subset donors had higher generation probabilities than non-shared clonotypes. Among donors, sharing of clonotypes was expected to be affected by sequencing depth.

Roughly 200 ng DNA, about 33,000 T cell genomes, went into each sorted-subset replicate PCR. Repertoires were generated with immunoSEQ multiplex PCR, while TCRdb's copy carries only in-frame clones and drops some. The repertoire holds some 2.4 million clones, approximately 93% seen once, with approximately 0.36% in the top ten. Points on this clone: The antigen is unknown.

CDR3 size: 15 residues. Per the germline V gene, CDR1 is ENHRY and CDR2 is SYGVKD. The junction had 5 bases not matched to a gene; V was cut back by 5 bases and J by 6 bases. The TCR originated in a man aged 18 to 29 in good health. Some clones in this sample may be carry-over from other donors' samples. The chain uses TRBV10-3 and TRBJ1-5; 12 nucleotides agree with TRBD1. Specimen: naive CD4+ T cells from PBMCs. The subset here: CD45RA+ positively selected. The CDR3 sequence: CAISPGTGGTQPQHF. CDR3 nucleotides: TGTGCCATCAGTCCAGGGACAGGGGGCACTCAGCCCCAGCATTTT.